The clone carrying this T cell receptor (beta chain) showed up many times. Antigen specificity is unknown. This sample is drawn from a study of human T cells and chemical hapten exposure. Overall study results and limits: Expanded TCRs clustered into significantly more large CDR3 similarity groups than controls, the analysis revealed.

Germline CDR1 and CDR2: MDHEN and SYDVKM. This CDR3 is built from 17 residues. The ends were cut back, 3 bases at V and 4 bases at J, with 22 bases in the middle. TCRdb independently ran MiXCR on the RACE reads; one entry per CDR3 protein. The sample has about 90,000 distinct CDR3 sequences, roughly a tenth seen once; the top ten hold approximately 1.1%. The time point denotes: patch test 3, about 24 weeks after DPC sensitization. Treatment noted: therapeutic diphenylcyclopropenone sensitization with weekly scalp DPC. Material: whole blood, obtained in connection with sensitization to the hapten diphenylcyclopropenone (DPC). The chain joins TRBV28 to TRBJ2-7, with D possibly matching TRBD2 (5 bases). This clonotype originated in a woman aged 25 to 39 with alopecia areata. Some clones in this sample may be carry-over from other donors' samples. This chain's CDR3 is CASSLASGLLGVYEQYF. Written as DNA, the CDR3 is TGTGCCAGCAGTTTGGCCTCCGGACTCCTTGGTGTTTACGAGCAGTACTTC.